The sequence of this T cell receptor (beta chain) was determined in a study of blood T cell repertoires in COVID-19. In the original processing: Amplification with reference gene primers provided the estimates of nucleated cell counts. Using immunoSEQ multiplex PCR, the repertoire was profiled, and TCRdb retains in-frame clones only, with some absent. V, J and clone size were drawn from that table, and D and trimming were deduced from the DNA. The sample includes over 150,000 clones, roughly 93% of them seen just once. The junction had 4 bases not matched to a gene; V was cut back by 10 bases and J by 4 bases. There are 13 residues in the CDR3. Germline-derived CDR1 and CDR2 are SNHLY and FYNNEI.

The sample was peripheral blood. The clonotype comes from a young man with acute or convalescent COVID-19. The rearrangement joins TRBV2 to TRBJ2-5; TRBD2 agrees at 12 bases. This CDR3 is CANGLAGSETQYF. Here the CDR3 DNA reads TGTGCCAACGGACTAGCGGGGTCAGAGACCCAGTACTTC.